This T cell receptor (beta chain) was recovered during a study of T cells in Graves' hyperthyroidism and ophthalmopathy. This clonotype was recorded at least ten times. What it recognizes is unknown. The germline V and J ends were trimmed by 7 bases and 4 bases, with 8 bases remaining between them. Germline CDR1 is SGDLS and CDR2 is YYNGEE. The CDR3 is 11 residues long. What was amplified from RNA transcripts were TCR beta CDR3 regions. First-round RT-PCR targeting the TCR CDR3 was performed with the HTBI primer set. TCRdb re-called the multiplex PCR reads through MiXCR, storing one row per CDR3 protein. The data contain roughly 380,000 distinct CDR3 sequences, about 18% of them singletons. Patients were excluded for uncontrolled infection, other autoimmune disease, pregnancy or lactation. A roughly 9.3 ml volume of fresh peripheral blood provided the PBMCs. Overall study findings and caveats: In the blood, most expanded thyroid clonotypes above 0.001 appeared as well.

The V and J genes are TRBV9 and TRBJ1-1; D is uncertain. The material sequenced was blood. The TCR originated in a woman aged 18-29 years with Graves' hyperthyroidism. The CDR3 here is CASSVPTEAFF. The CDR3 DNA follows: TGTGCCAGCTCCGTTCCCACTGAAGCTTTCTTT.